This T cell receptor beta chain came from a study of blood T cell repertoires in COVID-19. Study in general: Whether acute or convalescent, the COVID-19 samples came from the United States, Italy and Spain.

Per germline, CDR1 MNHEY and CDR2 SMNVEV (reference sequence). The CDR3 totals 12 residues. V dropped 6 bases and J dropped 11; count of bases not matched to a gene: 10. In the original workflow: Amplification of reference gene primers provided the estimated nucleated cell counts. Some clones are missing from TCRdb's copy, which holds only in-frame ones; the method was immunoSEQ multiplex PCR. V and J calls plus clone size are reproduced from that table; the DNA served to infer D and trimming. The table has 200,000 to 250,000 clones, around 83% seen once. The rearrangement uses TRBV27 and TRBJ2-7; 7 nucleotides align to TRBD1. Source material: peripheral blood. The source of this sequence is a woman in her 50s with acute or convalescent COVID-19. This CDR3 reads CASRGTDPREYF. The CDR3 DNA sequence: TGTGCCAGCAGGGGGACAGATCCGCGAGAGTACTTC.